Listed below are T cell receptor beta chains from one sample, sequenced in a study of OX40 agonist ivuxolimab in advanced cancers. Profiling relied on immunoSEQ multiplex PCR, and the TCRdb table lists in-frame clones only, not all of them. This table holds more than 50,000 clones, more than 70% found once. This sample comprised CD4+ or CD8+ T cells sorted from blood, obtained in a trial of the OX40 agonist ivuxolimab. These receptors were collected from an adult with an advanced solid tumor such as melanoma, head and neck, liver or kidney cancer. CDR3s include the opening cysteine and the closing phenylalanine or tryptophan. D genes are given only for firm matches. Clone size is given for some rows only: seen once, a few or many times, or a class if the clone is expanded.

D	length	V	size	J	CDR3	DNA
NA	16	TRBV27	once	TRBJ2-5	CASSLWFGQGKSTQYF	TGTGCCAGCAGTTTATGGTTCGGTCAGGGAAAGTCGACCCAGTACTTC
NA	14	TRBV19	NA	TRBJ1-3	CASTRGGSGNTIYF	TGTGCCAGTACCCGGGGGGGCTCTGGAAACACCATATATTTT
NA	15	TRBV6-6	NA	TRBJ2-6	CASRILFSGANVLTF	TGTGCCAGCAGGATCCTTTTCTCTGGGGCCAACGTCCTGACTTTC
NA	12	TRBV29-1	NA	TRBJ1-5	CSVGVGNQPQHF	TGCAGCGTAGGGGTTGGGAATCAGCCCCAGCATTTT
TRBD2	16	TRBV4-2	NA	TRBJ2-2	CASRPSGSGRAGELFF	TGTGCCAGCCGCCCCTCGGGGAGCGGGAGGGCCGGGGAGCTGTTTTTT
NA	15	TRBV5-4	NA	TRBJ1-3	CASSLAATAGNTIYF	TGTGCCAGCAGCTTGGCGGCCACAGCTGGAAACACCATATATTTT
NA	15	TRBV6-6	NA	TRBJ1-2	CASSRTRQAGAGYTF	TGTGCCAGCAGTAGAACACGACAGGCGGGGGCTGGCTACACCTTC
TRBD2	17	TRBV4-1	NA	TRBJ2-1	CASSQDVSGNPHNEQFF	TGCGCCAGCAGCCAAGACGTAAGCGGGAACCCCCACAATGAGCAGTTCTTC
NA	15	TRBV2	NA	TRBJ1-6	CASSADNTDNSPLHF	TGTGCCAGCAGTGCCGACAACACCGATAATTCACCCCTCCACTTT
NA	17	TRBV7-6	NA	TRBJ1-3	CASSPRTGPASGNTIYF	TGTGCCAGCAGCCCCAGAACGGGTCCCGCATCTGGAAACACCATATATTTT
TRBD2	13	TRBV10-3	once	TRBJ2-5	CATRAGGKETQYF	TGTGCCACCCGAGCGGGGGGGAAAGAGACCCAGTACTTC
NA	14	TRBV27	NA	TRBJ1-2	CASSLRGDGGDYTF	TGTGCCAGCAGTTTACGAGGGGACGGAGGTGACTACACCTTC
NA	15	TRBV5-6	NA	TRBJ2-5	CASSWGVGAAETQYF	TGTGCCAGCAGCTGGGGGGTCGGGGCCGCAGAGACCCAGTACTTC
NA	12	TRBV5-1	NA	TRBJ2-5	CASSLEGETQYF	TGCGCCAGCAGCTTGGAAGGGGAGACCCAGTACTTC
TRBD1	16	TRBV25-1	NA	TRBJ1-2	CASSPNPGQAIYGYTF	TGTGCCAGCAGTCCTAATCCGGGACAGGCTATCTATGGCTACACCTTC
NA	12	TRBV6-6	NA	TRBJ1-6	CASSYSQAPLHF	TGTGCCAGCAGTTACTCCCAGGCACCCCTCCACTTT
NA	16	TRBV18	NA	TRBJ1-1	CASSLRQIVMNTEAFF	TGTGCCAGCTCACTCAGACAGATCGTCATGAACACTGAAGCTTTCTTT
NA	15	TRBV19	NA	TRBJ1-2	CASSLLDKANYGYTF	TGTGCCAGTAGTCTTCTAGACAAGGCTAACTATGGCTACACCTTC
TRBD2	13	TRBV7-9	NA	TRBJ2-5	CASSLREGETQYF	TGTGCCAGCAGCTTAAGGGAGGGAGAGACCCAGTACTTC
TRBD2	17	TRBV5-6	NA	TRBJ2-1	CASSLPGLAERSNEQFF	TGTGCCAGCAGCTTGCCGGGACTAGCGGAGCGGTCCAATGAGCAGTTCTTC
NA	13	TRBV28	NA	TRBJ2-3	CASSSPGTDTQYF	TGTGCCAGCAGTTCCCCCGGGACAGATACGCAGTATTTT
NA	12	TRBV5-6	NA	TRBJ2-2	CASSFSTGELFF	TGTGCCAGCAGCTTTAGCACCGGGGAGCTGTTTTTT
NA	12	TRBV11-2	NA	TRBJ2-1	CASSLDGDEQFF	TGTGCCAGCAGCTTAGATGGTGATGAGCAGTTCTTC
TRBD1	17	TRBV2	NA	TRBJ2-1	CASSRGTGDDSYNEQFF	TGTGCCAGCAGCCGAGGGACAGGAGACGACTCCTACAATGAGCAGTTCTTC
TRBD2	13	TRBV5-1	NA	TRBJ2-2	CATGLAGAGELFF	TGCGCCACAGGACTAGCGGGAGCCGGGGAGCTGTTTTTT
NA	14	TRBV7-6	NA	TRBJ2-2	CASSPLDGTGELFF	TGTGCCAGCAGCCCCCTCGATGGCACCGGGGAGCTGTTTTTT
NA	16	TRBV15	NA	TRBJ1-6	CATSRDVGQPNSPLHF	TGTGCCACCAGCAGAGACGTCGGACAGCCAAATTCACCCCTCCACTTT
NA	14	TRBV5-4	NA	TRBJ1-2	CASSDRSSGYGYTF	TGTGCCAGCAGTGACCGATCGAGTGGCTATGGCTACACCTTC
TRBD1	16	TRBV18	NA	TRBJ1-2	CASSEETGGSKLSYTF	TGTGCCAGCTCAGAGGAGACAGGGGGCTCGAAATTGAGCTACACCTTC
NA	15	TRBV4-2	NA	TRBJ1-2	CASSQEGQANYGYTF	TGTGCCAGCAGCCAAGAGGGTCAGGCAAACTATGGCTACACCTTC
TRBD1	20	TRBV19	NA	TRBJ1-2	CASKSLAPRDRTIGGYGYTF	TGTGCCAGTAAGAGTCTTGCCCCCCGGGACAGGACGATAGGAGGGTATGGCTACACCTTC
NA	14	TRBV14	NA	TRBJ2-7	CASSQIPMGEEQYF	TGTGCCAGCAGCCAAATCCCAATGGGTGAAGAGCAGTACTTC
NA	20	TRBV7-8	NA	TRBJ1-6	CASSSTAFRGGSSYNSPLHF	TGTGCCAGCAGCTCAACAGCATTTCGTGGGGGGAGCTCCTATAATTCACCCCTCCACTTT
NA	9	TRBV20-1	NA	TRBJ2-7	CSALEAKYF	TGCAGTGCTCTGGAGGCTAAGTACTTC
TRBD1	16	TRBV18	NA	TRBJ2-5	CASSPPDRALGETQYF	TGTGCCAGCTCACCACCGGACAGGGCCCTGGGAGAGACCCAGTACTTC
NA	12	TRBV7-8	few	TRBJ1-6	CASSRNNSPLHF	TGTGCCAGCAGCCGGAATAATTCACCCCTCCACTTT
TRBD2	15	TRBV5-1	NA	TRBJ2-3	CASSTSGRVTDTQYF	TGCGCCAGCAGCACTAGCGGGAGGGTAACAGATACGCAGTATTTT
TRBD1	16	TRBV5-5	NA	TRBJ1-3	CASSLEVRDRRNTIYF	TGTGCCAGCAGCTTGGAGGTTCGGGACAGAAGAAACACCATATATTTT
TRBD1	15	TRBV4-2	NA	TRBJ2-5	CASSQEGTGSETQYF	TGTGCCAGCAGCCAAGAGGGGACAGGGTCAGAGACCCAGTACTTC
TRBD2	13	TRBV15	NA	TRBJ2-7	CATSPSGRYEQYF	TGTGCCACCAGCCCTAGCGGGAGGTACGAGCAGTACTTC
TRBD2	17	TRBV2	NA	TRBJ2-7	CASSPIPGLANSYEQYF	TGTGCCAGCAGTCCGATTCCGGGACTAGCGAACTCCTACGAGCAGTACTTC
TRBD1	18	TRBV11-2	NA	TRBJ2-2	CASSFLKTGQGGSGELFF	TGTGCCAGCAGCTTCCTTAAAACGGGACAGGGAGGGTCCGGGGAGCTGTTTTTT
NA	16	TRBV9	NA	TRBJ2-7	CASSVEPQRGYYEQYF	TGTGCCAGCAGCGTAGAGCCTCAAAGGGGATACTACGAGCAGTACTTC
NA	11	TRBV29-1	NA	TRBJ2-5	CSVVRGETQYF	TGCAGCGTTGTGCGGGGAGAGACCCAGTACTTC
TRBD1	14	TRBV29-1	NA	TRBJ1-1	CSVSTGGLGTEAFF	TGCAGCGTTTCGACAGGGGGATTGGGAACTGAAGCTTTCTTT
NA	15	TRBV25-1	NA	TRBJ1-4	CASSGVAGTNEKLFF	TGTGCCAGCAGTGGGGTGGCTGGAACTAATGAAAAACTGTTTTTT
TRBD2	13	TRBV7-8	NA	TRBJ2-5	CASSLDGRGTQYF	TGTGCCAGCAGCTTAGATGGGAGGGGGACCCAGTACTTC
NA	15	TRBV18	NA	TRBJ2-3	CASSPTRTVRDTQYF	TGTGCCAGCTCACCAACGAGGACAGTTCGGGATACGCAGTATTTT
NA	14	TRBV2	NA	TRBJ2-5	CATVLARNGETQYF	TGTGCCACCGTCCTCGCCCGGAACGGAGAGACCCAGTACTTC
NA	12	TRBV27	NA	TRBJ2-5	CASRIQGGTQYF	TGTGCCAGCAGGATACAGGGTGGGACCCAGTACTTC
TRBD1	16	TRBV14	NA	TRBJ2-4	CASGQDGGPGGYIQYF	TGTGCCAGCGGCCAAGACGGGGGACCAGGGGGCTACATTCAGTACTTC
NA	12	TRBV28	few	TRBJ1-1	CASATFTPEAFF	TGTGCCAGCGCCACCTTTACCCCTGAAGCTTTCTTT
NA	13	TRBV2	NA	TRBJ1-1	CASSEDSSSEAFF	TGTGCCAGCAGTGAGGACAGTTCAAGCGAAGCTTTCTTT
NA	16	TRBV5-5	NA	TRBJ1-5	CASSLGRQSLNQPQHF	TGTGCCAGCAGCTTGGGTAGACAGAGCTTAAATCAGCCCCAGCATTTT
TRBD1	17	TRBV19	NA	TRBJ2-2	CASSRITGAPMGGELFF	TGTGCCAGTAGTAGGATAACAGGGGCTCCGATGGGCGGGGAGCTGTTTTTT
NA	19	TRBV13	NA	TRBJ2-2	CASSLEQAITLVNTGELFF	TGTGCCAGCAGCTTAGAACAGGCGATCACCCTAGTTAACACCGGGGAGCTGTTTTTT
NA	12	TRBV7-2	NA	TRBJ2-7	CASSLEVGEQYF	TGTGCCAGCAGCTTAGAAGTGGGAGAGCAGTACTTC